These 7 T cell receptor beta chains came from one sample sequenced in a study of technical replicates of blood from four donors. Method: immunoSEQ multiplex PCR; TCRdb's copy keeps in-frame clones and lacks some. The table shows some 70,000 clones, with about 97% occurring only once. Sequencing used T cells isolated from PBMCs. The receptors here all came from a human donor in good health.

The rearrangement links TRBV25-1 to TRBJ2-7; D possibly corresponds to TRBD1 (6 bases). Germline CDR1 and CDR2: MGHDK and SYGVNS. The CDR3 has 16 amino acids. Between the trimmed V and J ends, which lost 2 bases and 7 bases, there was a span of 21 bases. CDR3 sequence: CASSELTGDFFGEQYF. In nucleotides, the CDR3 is TGTGCCAGCAGTGAACTGACAGGAGACTTCTTTGGGGAGCAGTACTTC.

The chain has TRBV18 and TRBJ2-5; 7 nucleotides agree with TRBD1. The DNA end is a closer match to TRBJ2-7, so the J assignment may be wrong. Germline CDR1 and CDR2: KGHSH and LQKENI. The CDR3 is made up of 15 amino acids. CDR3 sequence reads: CASSPGQTNNYEQYF. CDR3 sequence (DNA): TGTGCCAGCTCACCGGGACAGACAAATAACTACGAGCAGTACTTC.

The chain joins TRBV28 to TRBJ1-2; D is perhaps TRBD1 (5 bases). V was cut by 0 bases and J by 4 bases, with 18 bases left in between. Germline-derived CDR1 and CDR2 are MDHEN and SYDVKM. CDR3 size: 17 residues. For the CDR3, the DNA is TGTGCCAGCAGTTTATGGTACAATGCGGGGGGATCCTATGGCTACACCTTC. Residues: CASSLWYNAGGSYGYTF.

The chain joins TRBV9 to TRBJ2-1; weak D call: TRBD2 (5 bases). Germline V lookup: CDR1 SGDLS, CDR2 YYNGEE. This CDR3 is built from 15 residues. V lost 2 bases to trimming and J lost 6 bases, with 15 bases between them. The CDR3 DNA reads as TGTGCCAGCAGCGTCTCTGACGGCGCGGGCAATGAGCAGTTCTTC. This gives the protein CASSVSDGAGNEQFF.

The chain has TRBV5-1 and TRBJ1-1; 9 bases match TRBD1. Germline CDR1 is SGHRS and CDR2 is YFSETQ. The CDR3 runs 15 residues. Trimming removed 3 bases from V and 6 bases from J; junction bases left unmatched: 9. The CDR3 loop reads CASSWGDRELPEAFF. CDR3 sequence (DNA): TGCGCCAGCAGCTGGGGGGACAGGGAACTTCCTGAAGCTTTCTTT.

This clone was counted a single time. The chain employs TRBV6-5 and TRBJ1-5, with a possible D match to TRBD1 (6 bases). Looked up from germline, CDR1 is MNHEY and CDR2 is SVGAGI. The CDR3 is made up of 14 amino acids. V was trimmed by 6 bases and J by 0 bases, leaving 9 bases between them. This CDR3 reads CASSQGNSNQPQHF. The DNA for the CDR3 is TGTGCCAGCAGCCAGGGGAATAGCAATCAGCCCCAGCATTTT.

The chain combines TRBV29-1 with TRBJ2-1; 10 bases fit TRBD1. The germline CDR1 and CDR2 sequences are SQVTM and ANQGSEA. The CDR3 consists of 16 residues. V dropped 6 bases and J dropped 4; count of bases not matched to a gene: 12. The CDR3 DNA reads TGCAGCGTCCTTCTAACCGGGACAGGGGAATACAATGAGCAGTTCTTC. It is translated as CSVLLTGTGEYNEQFF.